These T cell receptor beta chains were read from a single sample in a study of CD8+CD57+ T cells in acquired aplastic anemia. Each CDR3 protein is one row after TCRdb ran MiXCR on the reads. Among hundreds of thousands of distinct CDR3 sequences listed, 55% to 70% were seen once. The sequencing input was sorted CD4+, CD8+, or CD8+CD57+ T cells (not recorded which) from PBMCs. Source of these receptors: a human donor in good health, serving as a control. Both conserved end residues are trimmed from each CDR3. Fields, in order: V gene, CDR3 protein.

v_gene: TRBV7-2
CDR3aa: ASSRDSGGYDH

v_gene: TRBV10-1
CDR3aa: GSSAGGRALYEQY

v_gene: TRBV5-1
CDR3aa: ASSPDARNQAF

v_gene: TRBV2
CDR3aa: ATPNRGQGAGSPLH

v_gene: TRBV20-1
CDR3aa: SASDGQETQY

v_gene: TRBV7-7
CDR3aa: ASSSTGGLYGYT

v_gene: TRBV10-3
CDR3aa: AITSGAGHGYT

v_gene: TRBV9
CDR3aa: ASSVGGTNYGYT

v_gene: TRBV4-1
CDR3aa: ASSQDPTGAGNTGELF

v_gene: TRBV3-2
CDR3aa: ASSSSPSDRPYEQY

v_gene: TRBV6-6
CDR3aa: ASSSYSPGNEQY

v_gene: TRBV7-4
CDR3aa: ASSSDRTPQLPH

v_gene: TRBV7-9
CDR3aa: ATRRDPRENYEQY

v_gene: TRBV5-1
CDR3aa: ASSLGGGGGSSYGYT

v_gene: TRBV9
CDR3aa: ASSSHGTSGGTYNEQF

v_gene: TRBV30
CDR3aa: AWGEMIGYGYT

v_gene: TRBV29-1
CDR3aa: SVEEQTNGELF

v_gene: TRBV20-1
CDR3aa: SARGRVHEQF

v_gene: TRBV15
CDR3aa: ATSREGAANTEAF

v_gene: TRBV2
CDR3aa: ASSEAQADEQS